These 5 T cell receptor beta chains came from one sample sequenced in a study of T-cell reconstitution after alpha-beta-depleted transplantation in children. A TCRbeta library incorporating unique molecular identifiers was prepared. TCRdb itself ran the PCR reads through MiXCR, one entry per CDR3 protein. The sample consists of 600,000 to 800,000 distinct CDR3 sequences, about 12% of them appearing once. The input for sequencing was PBMCs, taken before TCRalphabeta/CD19-depleted stem cell transplant. These receptors all stem from a girl aged 2-10 years with congenital amegakaryocytic thrombocytopenia, due to receive a stem cell transplant.

This clonotype was counted a few times. The chain recombines TRBV7-8 with TRBJ2-7; no firm D call. Between the trimmed V and J ends, which lost 5 bases and 4 bases, there was a span of 12 bases. Germline V lookup: CDR1 SGHVS, CDR2 FQNEAQ. CDR3 length: 13 residues. The CDR3 DNA reads TGTGCCAGCAGCCCCCCCCTCGAGTACGAGCAGTACTTC. This codes for CASSPPLEYEQYF.

In its sample, this clonotype was seen a few times. V and J are TRBV12-3 or TRBV12-4 and TRBJ2-5; tentative D call: TRBD1 (5 bases). The CDR3 is 14 amino acids. V lost 5 bases, J lost 2 bases, and 12 bases lay in between. CDR3 amino acids: CASSVQTVQETQYF. In DNA form, the CDR3 reads TGTGCCAGCAGTGTCCAGACAGTACAAGAGACCCAGTACTTC.

This clonotype was picked up many times. The chain joins TRBV4-1 to TRBJ2-1; D is unclear. V gave up 3 bases and J gave up 5 bases, with 5 bases separating them. CDR3 length: 12 residues. Germline CDR1 is MGHRA and CDR2 is YSYEKL. CDR3: CASSHHDNEQFF. The CDR3, as DNA: TGCGCCAGCAGCCATCACGACAATGAGCAGTTCTTC.

This clonotype was picked up many times. V gene TRBV5-1 combines with J gene TRBJ2-2, with D possibly TRBD1 on 6 matching bases. V was trimmed by 3 bases and J by 4 bases, leaving 13 bases between them. Germline-derived CDR1 and CDR2 are SGHRS and YFSETQ. The CDR3 length is 15 residues. The CDR3 spells CASSSLTGSTGELFF. The CDR3 nucleotides read TGCGCCAGCAGCTCCTTAACAGGGTCCACCGGGGAGCTGTTTTTT.

There are many counts of this clonotype. V is TRBV7-2 and J is TRBJ2-2; D gene ambiguous. This CDR3 is built from 14 residues. CDR1 and CDR2 from the germline V gene are SGHTA and FQGNSA. V was pared by 1 base and J by 5 bases, with 8 bases between. The CDR3 bases are TGTGCCAGCAGCTTAGACACCGGTACCGGGGAGCTGTTTTTT. Residues: CASSLDTGTGELFF.